One and the same sample provided the 25 T cell receptor beta chains below, sequenced in a study of blood T cell repertoires in COVID-19. The repertoire was sequenced with immunoSEQ multiplex PCR; TCRdb's copy has only in-frame clones and lacks some. Here the sample spans about 380,000 clones, around 87% being singletons. Sequencing was performed on PBMCs or T cells enriched from blood (not recorded which). These receptors all stem from a man aged 25 to 45 who had recovered from COVID-19.

This clone has a handful of counts. This chain joins TRBV15 and TRBJ2-7; 9 bases are a match to TRBD1. This CDR3 spans 16 amino acids. J lost 3 bases, V lost 0 bases, and 6 bases had no gene match. Germline V lookup: CDR1 LNHNV, CDR2 YYDKDF (reference sequence). The CDR3 DNA reads TGTGCCACCAGCAGAGATTTCCCGGGACAGGGCTACGAGCAGTACTTC. Protein: CATSRDFPGQGYEQYF.

The chain employs TRBV7-7 and TRBJ2-7, with TRBD2 as a possible D gene (6 bases). Deletions cut 5 bases from V and 0 bases from J, with 14 bases between. The CDR3 contains 15 residues. Germline V gene lookup returns CDR1 SSHAT and CDR2 FNYEAQ (reference sequence). The CDR3 region has the DNA TGTGCCAGCAGCCGCGGGGCGGGGAGCTCCTACGAGCAGTACTTC. Protein sequence: CASSRGAGSSYEQYF.

The chain recombines TRBV7-2 with TRBJ1-4; D unresolved. The germline gives CDR1 SGHTA, CDR2 FQGNSA. V was cut by 5 bases and J by 10 bases, with 14 bases left in between. The CDR3 has 13 amino acids. The CDR3 sequence: CASSPGSRGKLFF. The CDR3 DNA reads as TGTGCCAGCAGCCCTGGGTCCCGGGGAAAACTGTTTTTT.

The chain combines TRBV11-2 with TRBJ1-1, with TRBD1 matching over 9 bases. CDR1 and CDR2 from the germline V gene are SGHAT and FQNNGV. Trimming at V came to 4 bases and at J to 3 bases, leaving 3 bases not matched to a gene. This CDR3 has 14 amino acids. CDR3 nucleotides: TGTGCCAGCAGCTCTTGGACAGGGGACACTGAAGCTTTCTTT. This codes for CASSSWTGDTEAFF.

The chain employs TRBV18 and TRBJ1-2; 8 bases agree with TRBD1. The V segment lost 1 base and the J segment 2 bases; nucleotides outside the gene matches: 15. Germline-derived CDR1 and CDR2 are KGHSH and LQKENI. The CDR3 length is 19 residues. The CDR3 coding sequence is TGTGCCAGCTCACCACAATTGCGGGCCGGACAGGGCTCGAACTATGGCTACACCTTC. Its translation is CASSPQLRAGQGSNYGYTF.

This rearrangement joins TRBV27 to TRBJ2-5; D call uncertain. CDR3 length equals 12 residues. Trimming removed 3 bases at V and 2 bases at J, with 4 bases between. Germline V gene sequence: CDR1 MNHEY, CDR2 SMNVEV (reference sequence). Written as DNA, the CDR3 is TGTGCCAGCAGTTTCAATCAAGAGACCCAGTACTTC. It yields the protein CASSFNQETQYF.

The rearrangement joins TRBV5-1 to TRBJ2-7; 8 nucleotides match TRBD1. The CDR3 has 14 amino acids. Germline V gene data show CDR1 as SGHRS and CDR2 as YFSETQ. The V gene end was trimmed by 2 bases and the J gene end by 5 bases; junction bases not matched to a gene: 6. In nucleotides, the CDR3 is TGCGCCAGCAGCTTTGGACAGGGCGGCGACGAGCAGTACTTC. Residues: CASSFGQGGDEQYF. The whole variable domain, remainder taken from reference TRBV5-1 and TRBJ2-7, is KAGVTQTPRYLIKTRGQQVTLSCSPISGHRSVSWYQQTPGQGLQFLFEYFSETQRNKGNFPGRFSGRQFSNSRSEMNVSTLELGDSALYLCASSFGQGGDEQYFGPGTRLTVT.

V gene TRBV10-3 combines with J gene TRBJ1-1; 7 positions agree with TRBD1. This CDR3 has 14 amino acids. The germline V gene has CDR1 ENHRY and CDR2 SYGVKD. With V trimmed by 6 bases and J by 3 bases, 7 bases remained unmatched. As DNA, the CDR3 is TGTGCCATCAGCAGTCCGACAGGGTACACTGAAGCTTTCTTT. Its protein is CAISSPTGYTEAFF.

The rearrangement joins TRBV27 to TRBJ2-3; maybe TRBD2 (6 bases). The CDR3 consists of 15 residues. The germline V gene encodes CDR1 MNHEY and CDR2 SMNVEV (reference sequence). The ends were cut back, 2 bases at V and 2 bases at J, with 11 bases in the middle. The CDR3: CASSLTSQATDTQYF. For the CDR3, the DNA is TGTGCCAGCAGTTTAACTAGCCAAGCCACAGATACGCAGTATTTT.

In this sample, this clone turned up once. The J gene is TRBJ1-2, the V gene TRBV19; 9 nucleotides match TRBD1. Germline lookup yields CDR1 LNHDA and CDR2 SQIVND (reference sequence). The CDR3 covers 15 residues. The J segment lost 4 bases and the V segment lost 3 bases, leaving 6 bases of the junction unmatched. CDR3 residues: CASSISQGASYGYTF. The CDR3 DNA follows: TGTGCCAGTAGTATTTCACAGGGGGCCAGCTATGGCTACACCTTC.

The chain recombines TRBV29-1 with TRBJ1-2; D unclear. The germline V and J ends were trimmed by 3 bases and 0 bases, with 11 bases remaining between them. CDR1 SQVTM and CDR2 ANQGSEA come from the germline V gene. There are 14 residues in the CDR3. DNA for the CDR3: TGCAGCGTTGATTCGAGCACAGCTAACTATGGCTACACCTTC. Its translation is CSVDSSTANYGYTF.

The V gene is TRBV7-9, the J gene TRBJ1-2; no clear D. The CDR3 sequence is 13 residues long. The V end was cut by 1 base, the J end by 8 bases, with 11 bases between. Per germline, CDR1 SEHNR and CDR2 FQNEAQ (reference sequence). CDR3 nucleotides: TGTGCCAGCAGCTTAGGGACTGCTGGGGGCTACACCTTC. This translates into CASSLGTAGGYTF.

Notes on this clone: Different DNA sequences within this sample yield the same CDR3. This chain uses TRBV11-2 with TRBJ2-7; D might be TRBD1 (5 bases). Germline V gene lookup returns CDR1 SGHAT and CDR2 FQNNGV. V was cut by 5 bases and J by 3 bases, with 8 bases left in between. The CDR3 sequence is 12 residues long. The CDR3 reads CASSPDSYEQYF. CDR3 DNA: TGTGCCAGCAGCCCTGACAGCTACGAGCAGTACTTC.

V gene TRBV11-2 combines with J gene TRBJ1-6, with D tentatively TRBD1 (6 bases). V was clipped by 2 bases and J by 8 bases, with 16 bases between them. The germline gives CDR1 SGHAT, CDR2 FQNNGV. CDR3 size: 16 residues. The CDR3 DNA follows: TGTGCCAGCAGCTTAATGCGAACAGGGCGGGATTCACCCCTCCACTTT. As protein: CASSLMRTGRDSPLHF.

This chain connects TRBV4-3 to TRBJ1-1, with a tentative D call TRBD1 (5 bases). Germline lookup yields CDR1 LGHNA and CDR2 YSLEER. V lost 1 base, J lost 2 bases, and 8 bases lay in between. The CDR3 has 14 residues. Here the CDR3 DNA reads TGCGCCAGCAGCCAAGGGACACCAAACACTGAAGCTTTCTTT. It yields the protein CASSQGTPNTEAFF.

This chain connects TRBV29-1 to TRBJ1-1; possibly TRBD1 for D (6 bases). This CDR3 has 13 residues. The V and J ends lost 6 bases and 0 bases respectively, with 11 bases between them. The germline V gene has CDR1 SQVTM and CDR2 ANQGSEA. CDR3 nucleotide sequence: TGCAGCGTCACAGGGAATCTGAACACTGAAGCTTTCTTT. Amino acid sequence: CSVTGNLNTEAFF.

This clone was detected only once. The chain joins TRBV24-1 to TRBJ2-1; D is possibly TRBD2 (6 bases). In germline, CDR1 is KGHDR, CDR2 SFDVKD. CDR3 size: 16 residues. Between the trimmed V and J ends, which lost 5 bases and 0 bases, there was a span of 13 bases. CDR3 loop: CATSGSGGSSYNEQFF. The DNA of the CDR3 is TGTGCCACCAGTGGCTCTGGGGGGAGCTCCTACAATGAGCAGTTCTTC.

The gene calls are TRBV16 and TRBJ2-5, with D possibly TRBD2 on 6 matching bases. The CDR3 runs to 16 residues. Germline values: CDR1 KGHSY, CDR2 FQNENV. The V end was cut by 0 bases, the J end by 5 bases, with 16 bases between. The CDR3 spells CASSQSIPGVLETQYF. The CDR3 DNA is TGTGCCAGCAGCCAATCTATTCCGGGGGTCTTGGAGACCCAGTACTTC. Combining the CDR3 with reference TRBV16 and TRBJ2-5 gives the whole variable domain GEEVAQTPKHLVRGEGQKAKLYCAPIKGHSYVFWYQQVLKNEFKFLISFQNENVFDETGMPKERFSAKCLPNSPCSLEIQATKLEDSAVYFCASSQSIPGVLETQYFGPGTRLLVL.

The rearrangement links TRBV7-9 to TRBJ2-7; 10 bases fit TRBD2. With V trimmed by 5 bases and J by 4 bases, 11 bases remained unmatched. Germline lookup yields CDR1 SEHNR and CDR2 FQNEAQ (reference sequence). The CDR3 loop spans 16 amino acids. CDR3 bases: TGTGCCAGCAGCCCCCCGAGCGGGGGGGCCAGATACGAGCAGTACTTC. It encodes CASSPPSGGARYEQYF. Based on the CDR3 plus reference TRBV7-9 and TRBJ2-7, the full variable domain is DTGVSQNPRHKITKRGQNVTFRCDPISEHNRLYWYRQTLGQGPEFLTYFQNEAQLEKSRLLSDRFSAERPKGSFSTLEIQRTEQGDSAMYLCASSPPSGGARYEQYFGPGTRLTVT.

The DNA for the CDR3 is TGCGCCAGCAGCTTGGCGGACAGGAACGAGCAGTACTTC. As protein: CASSLADRNEQYF. The chain carries TRBV5-1 and TRBJ2-7; TRBD1 aligns across 7 bases. The CDR3 has 13 residues. The germline V gene has CDR1 SGHRS and CDR2 YFSETQ. Unmatched junction bases numbered 2, after V lost 0 bases and J lost 5 bases. The full variable domain, with the rest looked up from reference TRBV5-1 and TRBJ2-7, is KAGVTQTPRYLIKTRGQQVTLSCSPISGHRSVSWYQQTPGQGLQFLFEYFSETQRNKGNFPGRFSGRQFSNSRSEMNVSTLELGDSALYLCASSLADRNEQYFGPGTRLTVT.

The chain employs TRBV10-2 and TRBJ2-5; 7 bases line up with TRBD1. Per germline, CDR1 WSHSY and CDR2 SAAADI. Trimming removed 2 bases from V and 5 bases from J; junction bases left unmatched: 2. The CDR3 extends over 13 amino acids. The CDR3 protein is CASSEEGAETQYF. The CDR3 DNA sequence: TGCGCCAGCAGTGAGGAGGGGGCTGAGACCCAGTACTTC.

The rearrangement uses TRBV6-2 or TRBV6-3 and TRBJ2-3, with TRBD2 matching 7 bases. V shed 5 bases and J 0 bases; nucleotides not matched to a gene: 5. The length of the CDR3 is 15 residues. CDR1 and CDR2 from the germline V gene are MNHEY and SVGEGT. The CDR3 DNA sequence: TGTGCCAGCAGTAAGAGCGGGGAGAGCACAGATACGCAGTATTTT. Its protein product is CASSKSGESTDTQYF.

V and J are TRBV7-2 and TRBJ1-5; 10 bases match TRBD1. Per the germline V gene, CDR1 is SGHTA and CDR2 is FQGNSA. CDR3 size: 15 residues. The V gene end was trimmed by 6 bases and the J gene end by 6 bases; junction bases not matched to a gene: 8. The CDR3 reads CASRPGTGDSQPQHF. DNA of the CDR3: TGTGCCAGCAGGCCAGGGACAGGGGACTCTCAGCCCCAGCATTTT.

The V and J genes are TRBV6-5 and TRBJ2-7; 7 bases are a match to TRBD2. CDR1 is MNHEY, CDR2 SVGAGI, per germline. The J segment lost 1 base and the V segment lost 10 bases, leaving 13 bases of the junction unmatched. CDR3 length: 15 amino acids. The CDR3, as DNA: TGTGCCACCAAGAAAAGCGGGGACGTTTCCTACGAGCAGTACTTC. Translating gives CATKKSGDVSYEQYF.

The chain has TRBV6-5 and TRBJ2-7; 15 bases align to TRBD2. The trim removed 6 bases at V and 3 bases at J, leaving 3 bases unmatched. Germline CDR1 is MNHEY and CDR2 is SVGAGI. The CDR3 has 15 residues. CDR3 DNA sequence: TGTGCCAGCAGGGGACTAGCGGGGGGTTTCTACGAGCAGTACTTC. It codes for CASRGLAGGFYEQYF.